Each of the 18 T cell receptor beta chains below was sequenced from the same sample in a study of PD-1 blockade in classical Hodgkin lymphoma. Only in-frame clones appear in the TCRdb table, and some are missing; sequencing was by immunoSEQ multiplex PCR. The sample holds over 70,000 clones; just over 90% are singletons and the top ten take 2.5% to 3.5%. Time point denoted: cycle 4 day 1 (C4D1), after around six weeks of nivolumab. Each patient's relapse followed autologous stem cell transplantation, and brentuximab vedotin exposure varied. The material sequenced was peripheral blood mononuclear cells (PBMCs), taken before the fourth cycle of nivolumab. These receptors were obtained from a human donor with classical Hodgkin lymphoma.

The gene calls are TRBV7-2 and TRBJ2-7; D gene ambiguous. V lost 5 bases and J lost 1, with 6 bases in between. CDR1 SGHTA and CDR2 FQGNSA come from the germline V gene. This CDR3 is 12 amino acids long. In DNA, the CDR3 is TGTGCCAGCAGCCCATCATCCTACGAGCAGTACTTC. It yields the protein CASSPSSYEQYF.

The chain's CDR3 is CAWSVHRGRETQYF. In DNA, the CDR3 is TGTGCCTGGAGTGTACACAGGGGGCGGGAGACCCAGTACTTC. J is TRBJ2-5 and V is TRBV30, with 9 bases fitting TRBD1. The CDR3 length is 14 residues. The V gene end was trimmed by 0 bases and the J gene end by 5 bases; junction bases not matched to a gene: 4. Germline V lookup: CDR1 GTSNPN, CDR2 SVGIG (reference sequence).

This clone was seen a single time. CDR3 DNA: TGTGCCAGCAGCGTAGAGAGGGCCCCGGCCAAAGATACGCAGTATTTT. It encodes CASSVERAPAKDTQYF. The chain combines TRBV9 with TRBJ2-3; tentatively, D is TRBD2 (5 bases). Germline CDR1 and CDR2: SGDLS and YYNGEE. V lost 0 bases, J lost 5 bases, and 16 bases lay in between. The CDR3 spans 16 residues.

This clone occurred once. V and J are TRBV7-9 and TRBJ1-4; D is perhaps TRBD1 (5 bases). CDR1 is SEHNR, CDR2 FQNEAQ, per germline (reference sequence). There are 14 residues in the CDR3. Trimming stripped 5 bases from V and 7 bases from J, with 14 bases between. This CDR3 is CASSQQGVGEKLFF. In DNA, the CDR3 is TGTGCCAGCAGCCAGCAGGGTGTTGGTGAAAAACTGTTTTTT. Based on the CDR3 plus reference TRBV7-9 and TRBJ1-4, the full variable domain is DTGVSQNPRHKITKRGQNVTFRCDPISEHNRLYWYRQTLGQGPEFLTYFQNEAQLEKSRLLSDRFSAERPKGSFSTLEIQRTEQGDSAMYLCASSQQGVGEKLFFGSGTQLSVL.

V and J are TRBV2 and TRBJ2-3, with D possibly matching TRBD1 (8 bases). The CDR3 is 14 amino acids. The germline gives CDR1 SNHLY, CDR2 FYNNEI. V gave up 4 bases and J gave up 3 bases, with 11 bases separating them. The CDR3 coding sequence is TGTGCCAGCAGTGCACAGGGGGGGACAGATACGCAGTATTTT. Amino acid sequence: CASSAQGGTDTQYF.

J is TRBJ2-3 and V is TRBV7-3; D possibly matches TRBD1 or TRBD2 (6 bases each). Germline CDR1 and CDR2: SGHTA and FQGTGA. CDR3 size: 18 residues. V lost 4 bases to trimming and J lost 4 bases, with 24 bases between them. The CDR3: CASSSPPWGAEGADTQYF. As DNA, the CDR3 is TGTGCCAGCAGCTCCCCCCCGTGGGGGGCCGAAGGGGCAGATACGCAGTATTTT.

The chain has TRBV27 and TRBJ2-1, with TRBD2 matching over 11 bases. Germline V gene data show CDR1 as MNHEY and CDR2 as SMNVEV (reference sequence). The V and J ends lost 5 bases and 6 bases, in that order; junction bases with no gene match: 6. CDR3 length: 15 amino acids. The CDR3 loop reads CASSLGTSGRNEQFF. The CDR3 DNA reads as TGTGCCAGCAGTCTCGGGACTAGCGGTCGCAATGAGCAGTTCTTC.

The chain employs TRBV6-5 and TRBJ1-2; D remains ambiguous. Germline-derived CDR1 and CDR2 are MNHEY and SVGAGI. CDR3 length: 11 amino acids. V was pared by 6 bases and J by 5 bases, with 7 bases between. For the CDR3, the DNA is TGTGCCAGCAGGCCGAGTTATGGCTACACCTTC. It yields the protein CASRPSYGYTF.

V gene TRBV13 combines with J gene TRBJ2-2, with TRBD1 as a possible D gene (5 bases). The ends were cut back, 5 bases at V and 8 bases at J, with 12 bases in the middle. Germline assignment: CDR1 PRHDT and CDR2 FYEKMQ (reference sequence). This CDR3 region has 13 residues. The chain's CDR3 is CASSPQNRGELFF. The CDR3 DNA sequence: TGTGCCAGCAGCCCCCAAAACAGGGGGGAGCTGTTTTTT.

V and J are TRBV19 and TRBJ1-4, with 7 bases aligning to TRBD1. Looked up from germline, CDR1 is LNHDA and CDR2 is SQIVND (reference sequence). Trimming took 2 bases from V and 8 from J; bases not matched to a gene: 8. This CDR3 is 15 amino acids long. As DNA, the CDR3 is TGTGCCAGTAGTATATCGGGGGCAGGGGGAGAAAAACTGTTTTTT. It yields the protein CASSISGAGGEKLFF.

This clone occurred once. The V call is TRBV7-2, the J call TRBJ2-1, with D possibly being TRBD1 (6 bases). Trimming left V 0 bases short and J 0 bases short, with 24 bases between. This CDR3 is built from 21 residues. CDR1 SGHTA and CDR2 FQGNSA come from the germline V gene. This CDR3 reads CASSLASPYSQGKSSYNEQFF. In nucleotides, the CDR3 is TGTGCCAGCAGCTTAGCTTCCCCTTACTCACAGGGTAAGAGCTCCTACAATGAGCAGTTCTTC.

The chain combines TRBV27 with TRBJ1-6; the D is unclear. The CDR3 loop spans 15 amino acids. Germline loops: CDR1 MNHEY, CDR2 SMNVEV (reference sequence). Trimming pared 0 bases from V and 10 bases from J, leaving 13 bases between. The CDR3 loop reads CASSLSTGLGSPLHF. CDR3 in DNA: TGTGCCAGCAGTTTATCAACGGGCTTGGGGTCACCCCTCCACTTT.

The rearrangement uses TRBV7-9 and TRBJ1-2; TRBD1 matches 8 bases. This CDR3 has 15 residues. CDR1 and CDR2 (germline): SEHNR, FQNEAQ (reference sequence). The V and J ends lost 3 bases and 5 bases, in that order; junction bases with no gene match: 8. The CDR3 sequence: CASSFPGGAIYGYTF. The CDR3 nucleotides read TGTGCCAGCAGCTTTCCAGGGGGCGCCATTTATGGCTACACCTTC.

The rearrangement joins TRBV20-1 to TRBJ1-1; D is undetermined. This CDR3 has 11 residues. CDR1 DFQATT and CDR2 SNEGSKA come from the germline V gene (reference sequence). Trimming took 6 bases from V and 2 from J, leaving 7 bases between them. The CDR3 DNA is TGCAGTGCCAAAAGTAACACTGAAGCTTTCTTT. This sequence encodes CSAKSNTEAFF.

This rearrangement joins TRBV7-2 to TRBJ2-3, with D perhaps assigned TRBD1 or TRBD2 (5 bases each). Trimming took off 3 bases at V and 4 bases at J, with 8 bases between the two ends. The CDR3 runs 13 residues. CDR1 is SGHTA and CDR2 is FQGNSA in the germline V gene. CDR3 DNA: TGTGCCAGCAGCTTGTCGGGGCCAGATACGCAGTATTTT. This sequence encodes CASSLSGPDTQYF.

The chain's CDR3 is CASSLLGQGSEKLFF. The CDR3 bases are TGTGCCAGCAGCTTATTGGGACAGGGGAGTGAAAAACTGTTTTTT. V is TRBV7-8 and J is TRBJ1-4, with 10 bases that match TRBD1. The CDR3 is 15 residues long. V shed 2 bases and J 7 bases; nucleotides not matched to a gene: 4. Per germline, CDR1 SGHVS and CDR2 FQNEAQ.

This clone was found once. The chain is built from TRBV19 and TRBJ2-1; 14 nucleotides line up with TRBD2. Germline trimming cut 5 bases from V and 2 bases from J; bases unmatched to any gene: 11. The CDR3 runs 19 residues. CDR1 is LNHDA, CDR2 SQIVND, per germline (reference sequence). The CDR3 nucleotides are TGTGCCAGTAGTTTCCAACGGACTAGCGGGGGGAAGGCCTACAATGAGCAGTTCTTC. It codes for CASSFQRTSGGKAYNEQFF.

This clone has more than one count but fewer than ten. The V gene is TRBV19, the J gene TRBJ1-3; maybe TRBD1 (6 bases). V gave up 6 bases and J gave up 9 bases, with 21 bases separating them. The germline CDR1 and CDR2 sequences are LNHDA and SQIVND (reference sequence). This CDR3 spans 15 amino acids. CDR3 in DNA: TGTGCCAGTAGCGGCCCGGACAGCCTACCGGGCACCATATATTTT. It encodes CASSGPDSLPGTIYF.